This T cell receptor beta chain appears in the sequencing data of a study of metastatic and nonmetastatic thyroid tumors. Study summary: Across blood and tumor or nodule tissue, repertoires from malignant and benign thyroid patients were compared with one another.

This clone appeared many times. What it binds is unknown. Prior to thyroid surgery, none of the patients had received any treatment. As processed by the authors: It was from CDR3 differences across clinicopathological groups that a distant-metastasis classifier for papillary thyroid cancer was built. Via MiXCR, TCRdb re-called the PCR reads. For this entry, the V and J calls and clone size follow TCRdb and not the study's own pipeline. Among about 93,000 clones listed, around 7.8% were seen once. Study results and limitations: Malignant thyroid tumors reportedly exceeded benign nodules significantly in TCR beta diversity, with the difference appearing in blood and tumor.

Sequencing was done on a sample of blood. The clonotype was recovered from a female donor with papillary thyroid cancer or a benign thyroid nodule (not recorded which). Some clones in this sample may be carry-over from other donors' samples.

In DNA, the CDR3 is TGTGCCAGCAGTGATAGACAGGGAGGTTACGGAAACACCATATATTTT. This codes for CASSDRQGGYGNTIYF. The chain carries TRBV6-2 or TRBV6-3 and TRBJ1-3, with 7 positions matching TRBD1. This CDR3 contains 16 residues. V dropped 5 bases and J dropped 4; count of bases not matched to a gene: 11. From germline, CDR1 is MNHEY and CDR2 SVGEGT.